This entry lists 11 T cell receptor beta chains sequenced from one sample in a study of T cells in localized non-small cell lung cancer (dated by TCRdb to 2019 to 2021). The library came from the immunoSEQ multiplex PCR assay. Sourced from immuneACCESS, this table was stored by TCRdb with only in-frame sequences that have V and J called. A share of the clones is absent; for the studies checked, an unresolved V gene accounts for under half, and the remainder has no known explanation. For this sample there are some 36,000 clones; 80% to 90% appear just once. The top ten hold about 6% of the sample. Material: peripheral blood mononuclear cells, obtained before any cancer treatment. These receptors were collected from a male donor at least 60 years old with stage II lung adenocarcinoma.

For the CDR3, the DNA is TGCAGCGTTAACAGGGGTCCCGGGTACGAGCAGTACTTC. Translation: CSVNRGPGYEQYF. The V gene is TRBV29-1, the J gene TRBJ2-7; 7 bases are a match to TRBD1. There are 13 residues in the CDR3. The V segment lost 5 bases and the J segment 4 bases; nucleotides outside the gene matches: 8. Germline V gene data show CDR1 as SQVTM and CDR2 as ANQGSEA.

This clone showed up just a few times. CDR3: CATSRDQNNEQFF. CDR3 in DNA: TGTGCCACCAGCAGAGACCAGAACAATGAGCAGTTCTTC. The chain carries TRBV15 and TRBJ2-1; no firm D call. The CDR3 is made up of 13 amino acids. With 0 bases removed from V and 5 bases from J, the gap between germline ends came to 5 bases. CDR1 LNHNV and CDR2 YYDKDF come from the germline V gene (reference sequence).

The chain has TRBV5-1 and TRBJ2-3; 8 bases are shared with TRBD1. This CDR3 comprises 15 residues. CDR1 and CDR2 (germline): SGHRS, YFSETQ. V gave up 0 bases and J gave up 5 bases; unmatched junction bases: 5. The CDR3 protein is CASSLGQGQLDTQYF. The CDR3 nucleotides are TGCGCCAGCAGCTTGGGACAGGGGCAGTTAGATACGCAGTATTTT.

This clone was found once. The chain uses TRBV7-3 and TRBJ2-1; no reliable D call. The V end was cut by 5 bases, the J end by 8 bases, with 13 bases between. Germline V gives CDR1 SGHTA, CDR2 FQGTGA. The CDR3 is made up of 13 amino acids. The CDR3 DNA reads TGTGCCAGCAGCCCGGGCCCCCTCTATGAGCAGTTCTTC. This translates into CASSPGPLYEQFF.

CDR3 protein: CASDLPSADTQYF. The CDR3 DNA is TGTGCCAGCGACCTACCAAGCGCAGATACGCAGTATTTT. V and J are TRBV6-1 and TRBJ2-3; no firm D call. The CDR3 is made up of 13 amino acids. The V gene's germline CDR1 is MNHNS and CDR2 SASEGT. Between the trimmed V and J ends, which lost 8 bases and 4 bases, there was a span of 13 bases.

The chain has TRBV30 and TRBJ2-3; perhaps D is TRBD1 or TRBD2 (6 bases each). The CDR3 is 15 amino acids. V dropped 0 bases and J dropped 5 bases, with 15 bases sitting between them. Germline loops: CDR1 GTSNPN, CDR2 SVGIG (reference sequence). CDR3 residues: CAWSVGGIVVDTQYF. The CDR3 DNA reads as TGTGCCTGGAGTGTAGGGGGGATAGTGGTAGATACGCAGTATTTT.

This clone was picked up a small number of times. The V gene is TRBV7-2, the J gene TRBJ1-3; 7 bases match TRBD1. The CDR3 is 14 residues long. The junction had 7 bases not matched to a gene; V was cut back by 3 bases and J by 8 bases. Germline CDR1 SGHTA, CDR2 FQGNSA. The CDR3 DNA follows: TGTGCCAGCAGCTTCATGACAGGGCTTGACACCATATATTTT. Translation gives CASSFMTGLDTIYF.

This clone occurred a few times. The chain employs TRBV30 and TRBJ1-1; no reliable D call. From germline, CDR1 is GTSNPN and CDR2 SVGIG (reference sequence). This CDR3 region has 13 residues. Trimming took 2 bases from V and 0 from J, leaving 7 bases between them. CDR3 nucleotides: TGTGCCTGGAGTAGGATCATGAACACTGAAGCTTTCTTT. This codes for CAWSRIMNTEAFF.

This clone was recorded only once. V and J are TRBV9 and TRBJ1-1; no clear D gene. V lost 4 bases and J lost 1, with 14 bases in between. From germline, CDR1 is SGDLS and CDR2 YYNGEE. The CDR3 covers 15 residues. CDR3 protein: CASSPRKGRNTEAFF. Written as DNA, the CDR3 is TGTGCCAGCAGCCCCCGAAAGGGCAGGAACACTGAAGCTTTCTTT.

This chain uses TRBV20-1 with TRBJ2-5; D is ambiguous. Trimming pared 5 bases from V and 14 bases from J, leaving 9 bases between. This CDR3 region has 8 residues. Per germline, CDR1 DFQATT and CDR2 SNEGSKA (reference sequence). The CDR3, as DNA: TGCAGTGCTGGGATTCCCTACTTC. As protein: CSAGIPYF.

The rearrangement joins TRBV6-5 to TRBJ1-2, with 10 bases matching TRBD1. Germline V gene lookup returns CDR1 MNHEY and CDR2 SVGAGI. This CDR3 region has 15 residues. J lost 3 bases, V lost 2 bases, and 3 bases had no gene match. This chain's CDR3 is CASSYEGQGYYGYTF. For the CDR3, the DNA is TGTGCCAGCAGTTACGAGGGACAGGGGTACTATGGCTACACCTTC.